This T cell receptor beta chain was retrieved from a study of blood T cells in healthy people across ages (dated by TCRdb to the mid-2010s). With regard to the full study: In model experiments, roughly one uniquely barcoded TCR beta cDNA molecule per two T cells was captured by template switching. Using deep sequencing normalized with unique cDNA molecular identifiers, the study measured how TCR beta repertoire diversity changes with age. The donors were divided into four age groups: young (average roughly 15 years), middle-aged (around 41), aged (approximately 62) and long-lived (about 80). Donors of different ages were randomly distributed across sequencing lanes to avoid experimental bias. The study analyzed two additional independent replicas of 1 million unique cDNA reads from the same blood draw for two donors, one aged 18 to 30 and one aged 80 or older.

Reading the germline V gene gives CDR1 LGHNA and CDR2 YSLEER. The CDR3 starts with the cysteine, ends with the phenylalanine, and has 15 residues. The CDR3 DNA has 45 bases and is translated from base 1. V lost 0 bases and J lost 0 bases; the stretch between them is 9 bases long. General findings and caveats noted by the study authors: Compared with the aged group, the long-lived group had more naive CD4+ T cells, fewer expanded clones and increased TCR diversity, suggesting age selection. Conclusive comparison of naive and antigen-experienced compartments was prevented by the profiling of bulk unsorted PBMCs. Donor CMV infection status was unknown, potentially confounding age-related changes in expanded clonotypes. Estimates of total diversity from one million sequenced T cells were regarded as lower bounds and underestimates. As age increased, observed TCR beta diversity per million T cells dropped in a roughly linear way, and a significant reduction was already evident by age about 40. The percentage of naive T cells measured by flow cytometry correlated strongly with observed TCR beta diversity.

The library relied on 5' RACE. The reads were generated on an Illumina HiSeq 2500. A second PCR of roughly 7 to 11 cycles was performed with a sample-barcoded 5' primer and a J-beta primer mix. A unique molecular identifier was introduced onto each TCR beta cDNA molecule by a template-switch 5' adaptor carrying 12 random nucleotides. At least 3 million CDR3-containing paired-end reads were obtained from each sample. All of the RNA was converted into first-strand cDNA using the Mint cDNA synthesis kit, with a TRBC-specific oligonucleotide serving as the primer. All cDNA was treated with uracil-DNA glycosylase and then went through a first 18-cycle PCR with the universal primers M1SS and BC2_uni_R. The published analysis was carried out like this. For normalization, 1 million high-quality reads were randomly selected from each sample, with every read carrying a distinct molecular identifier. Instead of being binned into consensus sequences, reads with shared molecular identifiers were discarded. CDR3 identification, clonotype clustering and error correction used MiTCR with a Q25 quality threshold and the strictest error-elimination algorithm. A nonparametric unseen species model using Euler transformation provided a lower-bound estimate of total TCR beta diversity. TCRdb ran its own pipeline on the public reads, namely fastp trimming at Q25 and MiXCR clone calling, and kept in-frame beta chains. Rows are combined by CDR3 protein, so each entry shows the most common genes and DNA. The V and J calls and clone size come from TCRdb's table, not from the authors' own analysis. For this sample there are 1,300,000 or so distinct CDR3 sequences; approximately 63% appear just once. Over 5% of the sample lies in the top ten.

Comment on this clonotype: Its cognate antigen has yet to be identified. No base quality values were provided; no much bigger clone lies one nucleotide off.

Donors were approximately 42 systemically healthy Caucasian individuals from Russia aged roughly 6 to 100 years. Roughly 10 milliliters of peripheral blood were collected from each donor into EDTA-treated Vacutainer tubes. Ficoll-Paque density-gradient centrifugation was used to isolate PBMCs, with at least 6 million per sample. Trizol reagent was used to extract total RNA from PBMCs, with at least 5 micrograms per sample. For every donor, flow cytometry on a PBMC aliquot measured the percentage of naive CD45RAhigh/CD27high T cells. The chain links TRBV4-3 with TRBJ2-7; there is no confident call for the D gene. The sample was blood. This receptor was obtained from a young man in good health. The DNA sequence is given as TGCGCCAGCAGCCAAGATCTGACGAGCTCCTACGAGCAGTACTTC. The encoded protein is CASSQDLTSSYEQYF.